This TCR beta chain appears in the sequencing data of a study of cytomegalovirus exposure and HLA in healthy donors. Clones were read by immunoSEQ multiplex PCR, and TCRdb kept only the in-frame ones, dropping some. The table shows a few hundred thousand clones, with over 80% occurring only once. The CDR3 is 14 residues long. Trimming removed 2 bases at V and 6 bases at J, with 12 bases between. Germline V gives CDR1 SGHNT, CDR2 YYREEE (reference sequence). This clonotype was sampled from a woman aged 25 to 39 in good health and CMV-seropositive. Sequencing was done on a sample of PBMCs. The V gene is TRBV5-4, the J gene TRBJ2-4; tentatively, D is TRBD2 (5 bases). CDR3: CASSLTGFGNIQYF. The CDR3 bases are TGTGCCAGCAGCTTAACGGGGTTTGGAAACATTCAGTACTTC.